This is a list of T cell receptor beta chains from one sample in a study of blood T cell repertoires in COVID-19. Using immunoSEQ multiplex PCR, the repertoire was profiled, and TCRdb retains in-frame clones only, with some absent. The table includes 200,000 to 250,000 clones, about 90% detected once. The sample consisted of PBMCs or T cells enriched from blood (not recorded which). All receptors derive from a woman under 40 who had been exposed to COVID-19. Each CDR3 is given with its conserved first and last residue. A D gene is named only where the DNA matches it firmly. Some rows have no size entry. The others give once, few or many, or a class for an expanded clone.

cdr3_aa: CASIQQGKYTEAFF; cdr3_nt: TGTGCCAGCATCCAACAGGGTAAATACACTGAAGCTTTCTTT; j_call: TRBJ1-1; v_call: TRBV5-6; clone_size: NA; d_call: NA
cdr3_aa: CASSPEGGAGNIQYF; cdr3_nt: TGTGCCAGCAGCCCAGAGGGGGGGGCTGGAAACATTCAGTACTTC; j_call: TRBJ2-4; v_call: TRBV6-5; clone_size: NA; d_call: NA
cdr3_aa: CASSPGGIGNTIYF; cdr3_nt: TGTGCCAGCAGCCCAGGTGGAATCGGAAACACCATATATTTT; j_call: TRBJ1-3; v_call: TRBV7-3; clone_size: NA; d_call: NA
cdr3_aa: CASSPGLAGHQETQYF; cdr3_nt: TGTGCCAGCAGCCCCGGACTAGCGGGTCACCAAGAGACCCAGTACTTC; j_call: TRBJ2-5; v_call: TRBV11-2; clone_size: NA; d_call: TRBD2
cdr3_aa: CASPPGGQGNMAIEAFF; cdr3_nt: TGCGCCAGCCCCCCAGGGGGACAGGGTAATATGGCGATAGAAGCTTTCTTT; j_call: TRBJ1-1; v_call: TRBV23-1; clone_size: NA; d_call: TRBD1
cdr3_aa: CASSLDAAYEQYF; cdr3_nt: TGTGCCAGCAGCCTTGATGCGGCCTACGAGCAGTACTTC; j_call: TRBJ2-7; v_call: TRBV3-1/TRBV3-2; clone_size: NA; d_call: NA
cdr3_aa: CASSFTGGWSPDTQYF; cdr3_nt: TGTGCCAGCAGCTTCACAGGGGGCTGGTCCCCAGATACGCAGTATTTT; j_call: TRBJ2-3; v_call: TRBV11-2; clone_size: NA; d_call: TRBD1
cdr3_aa: CASSLIPGGYEQYF; cdr3_nt: TGCGCCAGCAGCTTAATCCCGGGGGGGTACGAGCAGTACTTC; j_call: TRBJ2-7; v_call: TRBV5-1; clone_size: NA; d_call: TRBD2
cdr3_aa: CASRTGISYEQYF; cdr3_nt: TGTGCCAGTAGGACAGGAATCTCCTACGAGCAGTACTTC; j_call: TRBJ2-7; v_call: TRBV12-3/TRBV12-4; clone_size: NA; d_call: TRBD1
cdr3_aa: CASSGRDNQETQYF; cdr3_nt: TGTGCCAGCAGCGGCCGGGACAACCAAGAGACCCAGTACTTC; j_call: TRBJ2-5; v_call: TRBV11-3; clone_size: NA; d_call: NA
cdr3_aa: CSVDYEQFF; cdr3_nt: TGCAGCGTTGACTATGAGCAGTTCTTC; j_call: TRBJ2-1; v_call: TRBV29-1; clone_size: NA; d_call: NA
cdr3_aa: CASSGERHTGELFF; cdr3_nt: TGTGCCAGCAGTGGCGAGCGGCACACCGGGGAGCTGTTTTTT; j_call: TRBJ2-2; v_call: TRBV6-4; clone_size: NA; d_call: NA
cdr3_aa: CASGFPGGPLNTEAFF; cdr3_nt: TGTGCTAGTGGTTTCCCGGGGGGCCCCTTGAACACTGAAGCTTTCTTT; j_call: TRBJ1-1; v_call: TRBV12-5; clone_size: NA; d_call: NA
cdr3_aa: CASSQMGRSGELFF; cdr3_nt: TGTGCCAGCAGTCAAATGGGGCGGAGCGGGGAGCTGTTTTTT; j_call: TRBJ2-2; v_call: TRBV6-2/TRBV6-3; clone_size: once; d_call: NA
cdr3_aa: CASSFGRGSEAFF; cdr3_nt: TGTGCCAGCAGCTTCGGCAGGGGGTCTGAAGCTTTCTTT; j_call: TRBJ1-1; v_call: TRBV6-5; clone_size: NA; d_call: TRBD1
cdr3_aa: CASSQPLSGRSKNIQYF; cdr3_nt: TGCGCCAGCAGCCAACCCCTTAGCGGGAGATCCAAAAACATTCAGTACTTC; j_call: TRBJ2-4; v_call: TRBV4-1; clone_size: few; d_call: TRBD2
cdr3_aa: CASSEAGLETQYF; cdr3_nt: TGCGCCAGCAGTGAAGCGGGGCTAGAGACCCAGTACTTC; j_call: TRBJ2-5; v_call: TRBV10-2; clone_size: NA; d_call: TRBD2
cdr3_aa: CASTIDRAYGYTF; cdr3_nt: TGTGCCAGCACTATCGACAGGGCGTATGGCTACACCTTC; j_call: TRBJ1-2; v_call: TRBV12-3/TRBV12-4; clone_size: NA; d_call: TRBD1
cdr3_aa: CASSNRDRSNQPQHF; cdr3_nt: TGTGCCAGTAGTAATAGAGACAGGAGCAATCAGCCCCAGCATTTT; j_call: TRBJ1-5; v_call: TRBV19; clone_size: NA; d_call: NA
cdr3_aa: CASSLRGTSWPGYGYTF; cdr3_nt: TGTGCCAGCAGTTTAAGGGGTACGAGTTGGCCCGGCTATGGCTACACCTTC; j_call: TRBJ1-2; v_call: TRBV28; clone_size: NA; d_call: NA
cdr3_aa: CASSLSRQGRQETQYF; cdr3_nt: TGTGCCAGCAGCTTAAGCCGACAGGGGCGACAAGAGACCCAGTACTTC; j_call: TRBJ2-5; v_call: TRBV7-3; clone_size: NA; d_call: TRBD1
cdr3_aa: CASSSDSYEQYF; cdr3_nt: TGTGCCAGCAGCTCTGACAGCTACGAGCAGTACTTC; j_call: TRBJ2-7; v_call: TRBV28; clone_size: NA; d_call: NA
cdr3_aa: CASSPNSNEQFF; cdr3_nt: TGTGCCAGTAGTCCGAACTCCAATGAGCAGTTCTTC; j_call: TRBJ2-1; v_call: TRBV19; clone_size: NA; d_call: NA
cdr3_aa: CASSHGVSYNEQFF; cdr3_nt: TGCGCCAGCAGCCACGGGGTCTCCTACAATGAGCAGTTCTTC; j_call: TRBJ2-1; v_call: TRBV4-1; clone_size: NA; d_call: NA
cdr3_aa: CASSARAIDRLGGYTF; cdr3_nt: TGTGCCAGCAGCGCAAGGGCCATCGACAGATTAGGTGGCTACACCTTC; j_call: TRBJ1-2; v_call: TRBV16; clone_size: NA; d_call: NA
cdr3_aa: CASSSRRWGRTDTQYF; cdr3_nt: TGTGCCAGCAGCTCCCGTCGTTGGGGCCGCACAGATACGCAGTATTTT; j_call: TRBJ2-3; v_call: TRBV28; clone_size: NA; d_call: NA
cdr3_aa: CSASGGETQYF; cdr3_nt: TGCAGTGCTAGCGGAGGGGAGACCCAGTACTTC; j_call: TRBJ2-5; v_call: TRBV20-1; clone_size: NA; d_call: NA
cdr3_aa: CASSRYRGDYNSPLHF; cdr3_nt: TGTGCCAGCAGCAGATACAGGGGCGATTATAATTCACCCCTCCACTTT; j_call: TRBJ1-6; v_call: TRBV5-4; clone_size: NA; d_call: TRBD1
cdr3_aa: CASSLSAGFNEKLFF; cdr3_nt: TGTGCCAGCAGCTTATCGGCCGGGTTTAATGAAAAACTGTTTTTT; j_call: TRBJ1-4; v_call: TRBV7-2; clone_size: once; d_call: NA
cdr3_aa: CASSWGSGASTGELFF; cdr3_nt: TGTGCCAGCAGCTGGGGGAGCGGGGCCTCCACCGGGGAGCTGTTTTTT; j_call: TRBJ2-2; v_call: TRBV13; clone_size: NA; d_call: TRBD2
cdr3_aa: CASSPGGGREKLFF; cdr3_nt: TGCGCCAGCAGTCCAGGAGGGGGCCGGGAAAAACTGTTTTTT; j_call: TRBJ1-4; v_call: TRBV5-1; clone_size: NA; d_call: TRBD1
cdr3_aa: CASSIGALAARTDTQYF; cdr3_nt: TGTGCCAGCAGCATTGGGGCATTAGCGGCCCGCACAGATACGCAGTATTTT; j_call: TRBJ2-3; v_call: TRBV21-1; clone_size: NA; d_call: NA
cdr3_aa: CATSDVTSPSTDTQYF; cdr3_nt: TGTGCCACCAGTGATGTTACTAGCCCTAGCACAGATACGCAGTATTTT; j_call: TRBJ2-3; v_call: TRBV24-1; clone_size: once; d_call: NA
cdr3_aa: CASSIEPSQKRGNEQFF; cdr3_nt: TGTGCCAGTAGTATAGAGCCGAGCCAAAAAAGGGGGAATGAGCAGTTCTTC; j_call: TRBJ2-1; v_call: TRBV19; clone_size: NA; d_call: NA
cdr3_aa: CASSPEGNTEAFF; cdr3_nt: TGTGCCAGCAGCCCGGAGGGAAACACTGAAGCTTTCTTT; j_call: TRBJ1-1; v_call: TRBV6-5; clone_size: NA; d_call: NA
cdr3_aa: CASSADVRGNEQFF; cdr3_nt: TGCGCCAGCAGCGCCGACGTCAGGGGAAACGAGCAGTTCTTC; j_call: TRBJ2-1; v_call: TRBV4-1; clone_size: NA; d_call: NA
cdr3_aa: CASNAGQGANEQFF; cdr3_nt: TGTGCCAGCAACGCGGGACAGGGGGCCAATGAGCAGTTCTTC; j_call: TRBJ2-1; v_call: TRBV9; clone_size: NA; d_call: TRBD1
cdr3_aa: CATSRDWSGRDF; cdr3_nt: TGTGCCACCAGCAGAGATTGGTCCGGCCGGGACTTC; j_call: TRBJ2-5; v_call: TRBV15; clone_size: NA; d_call: NA
cdr3_aa: CASGLVVGEVTEAFF; cdr3_nt: TGTGCTAGTGGTTTGGTTGTAGGGGAAGTCACTGAAGCTTTCTTT; j_call: TRBJ1-1; v_call: TRBV12-5; clone_size: NA; d_call: NA
cdr3_aa: CASSYVGVNTEAFF; cdr3_nt: TGTGCCAGCAGTTACGTGGGCGTGAACACTGAAGCTTTCTTT; j_call: TRBJ1-1; v_call: TRBV6-5; clone_size: NA; d_call: NA
cdr3_aa: CASSESQGANGYTF; cdr3_nt: TGTGCCAGCAGTGAATCGCAGGGGGCGAATGGCTACACCTTC; j_call: TRBJ1-2; v_call: TRBV6-1; clone_size: NA; d_call: TRBD1
cdr3_aa: CASSLQPSGHNEQFF; cdr3_nt: TGTGCCAGCAGCCTTCAGCCTAGCGGCCACAATGAGCAGTTCTTC; j_call: TRBJ2-1; v_call: TRBV28; clone_size: NA; d_call: TRBD2
cdr3_aa: CASSLSITGGRVYNEQFF; cdr3_nt: TGTGCCAGCAGTTTATCGATAACGGGCGGGAGGGTCTACAATGAGCAGTTCTTC; j_call: TRBJ2-1; v_call: TRBV27; clone_size: NA; d_call: TRBD2
cdr3_aa: CASSEGGTNEKLFF; cdr3_nt: TGTGCCAGCAGCGAGGGAGGAACTAATGAAAAACTGTTTTTT; j_call: TRBJ1-4; v_call: TRBV5-4; clone_size: once; d_call: NA
cdr3_aa: CASSLIQGNTEAFF; cdr3_nt: TGTGCCAGCAGTTTAATACAGGGGAACACTGAAGCTTTCTTT; j_call: TRBJ1-1; v_call: TRBV28; clone_size: NA; d_call: NA
cdr3_aa: CASSFGDRPSPLHF; cdr3_nt: TGCGCCAGCAGCTTTGGGGACAGACCTTCACCCCTCCACTTT; j_call: TRBJ1-6; v_call: TRBV5-1; clone_size: NA; d_call: TRBD1
cdr3_aa: CATSASGGAGYTF; cdr3_nt: TGTGCCACCAGCGCTTCAGGGGGCGCGGGCTACACCTTC; j_call: TRBJ1-2; v_call: TRBV15; clone_size: NA; d_call: TRBD1
cdr3_aa: CSVDPEGHSTDTQYF; cdr3_nt: TGCAGCGTTGACCCAGAGGGACACAGCACAGATACGCAGTATTTT; j_call: TRBJ2-3; v_call: TRBV29-1; clone_size: NA; d_call: NA
cdr3_aa: CATELDRGHTIYF; cdr3_nt: TGTGCCACCGAGTTGGACAGGGGACACACCATATATTTT; j_call: TRBJ1-3; v_call: TRBV10-3; clone_size: NA; d_call: TRBD1